This note documents a single T cell receptor (beta chain) sequence. The data were obtained in a study of cytomegalovirus exposure and HLA in healthy donors. This CDR3 region has 17 residues. Germline loops: CDR1 MNHEY, CDR2 SMNVEV (reference sequence). V gave up 6 bases and J gave up 3 bases, with 24 bases separating them. Primers: 60 Vbeta forward and 13 Jbeta reverse. TCRdb's copy holds only in-frame clones and misses some; the assay was immunoSEQ multiplex PCR. The sample holds some 140,000 clones, about 80% seen once. Sample: PBMCs. The genes are TRBV27 and TRBJ2-7; D may be TRBD1 (6 bases). The sequence was collected from a male donor in good health and CMV-seropositive. The CDR3 reads CASSPPRSQGNYYEQYF. The CDR3 DNA reads TGTGCCAGCAGCCCCCCCAGGTCCCAGGGGAATTACTACGAGCAGTACTTC.